Below, one T cell receptor (beta chain) is given with its context. What it binds is unknown. This sample stems from a study of blood T cells in healthy people across ages. Overall study: Through template switching, about one barcoded beta molecule was captured per two T cells, as measured in model experiments. Findings and caveats of the study: Long-lived donors exceeded aged donors in naive CD4+ cells and diversity.

The CDR3 is 13 amino acids. The germline V gene has CDR1 MDHEN and CDR2 SYDVKM. J was trimmed by 5 bases and V by 8 bases; bases with no gene match: 7. A second PCR, run for about 7 to 11 cycles, used a sample-barcoded 5' primer plus a J-beta primer mix. A tag from a template-switch adaptor with 12 random nucleotides marked each cDNA molecule. TCRdb reanalysed the 5' RACE reads using MiXCR and keeps one entry per CDR3 protein. The sample contains 1.5 million to 2 million distinct CDR3 sequences, roughly two fifths of which appear only once. The sequenced material came from blood. This sequence originates from a human donor in good health. The rearrangement joins TRBV28 to TRBJ2-5; 8 bases agree with TRBD2. The CDR3 protein is CASLRTSGETQYF. The CDR3 DNA sequence: TGTGCCAGCCTTCGCACTAGCGGCGAGACCCAGTACTTC.